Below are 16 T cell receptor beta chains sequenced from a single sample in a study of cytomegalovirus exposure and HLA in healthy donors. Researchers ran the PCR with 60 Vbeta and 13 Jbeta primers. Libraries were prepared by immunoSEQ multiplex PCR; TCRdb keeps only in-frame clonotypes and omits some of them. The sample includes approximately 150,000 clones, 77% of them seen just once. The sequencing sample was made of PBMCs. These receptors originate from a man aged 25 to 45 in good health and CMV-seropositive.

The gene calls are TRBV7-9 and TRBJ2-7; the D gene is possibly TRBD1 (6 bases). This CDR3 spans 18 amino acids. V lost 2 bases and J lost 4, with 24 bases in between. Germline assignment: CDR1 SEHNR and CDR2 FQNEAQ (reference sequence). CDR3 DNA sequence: TGTGCCAGCAGCTTATTTCCCCAGCCGGGACAAGGCCTTTACGAGCAGTACTTC. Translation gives CASSLFPQPGQGLYEQYF.

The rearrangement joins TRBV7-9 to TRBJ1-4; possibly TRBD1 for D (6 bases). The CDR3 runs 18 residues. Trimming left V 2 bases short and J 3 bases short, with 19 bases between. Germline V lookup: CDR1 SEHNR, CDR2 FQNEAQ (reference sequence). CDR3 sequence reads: CASSLSFRGERSNEKLFF. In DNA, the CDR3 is TGTGCCAGCAGCTTATCCTTCAGGGGCGAGCGTTCTAATGAAAAACTGTTTTTT.

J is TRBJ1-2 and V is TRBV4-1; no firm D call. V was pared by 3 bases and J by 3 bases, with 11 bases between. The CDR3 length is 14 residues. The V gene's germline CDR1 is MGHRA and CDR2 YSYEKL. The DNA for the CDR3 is TGCGCCAGCAGCCACCTGGCAGTCGACTATGGCTACACCTTC. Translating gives CASSHLAVDYGYTF.

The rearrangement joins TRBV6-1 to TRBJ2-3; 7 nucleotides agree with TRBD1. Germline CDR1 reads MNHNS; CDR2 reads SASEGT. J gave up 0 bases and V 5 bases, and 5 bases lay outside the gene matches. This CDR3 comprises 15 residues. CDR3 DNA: TGTGCCAGCAGTTCCAGGGGGATCAGCACAGATACGCAGTATTTT. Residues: CASSSRGISTDTQYF.

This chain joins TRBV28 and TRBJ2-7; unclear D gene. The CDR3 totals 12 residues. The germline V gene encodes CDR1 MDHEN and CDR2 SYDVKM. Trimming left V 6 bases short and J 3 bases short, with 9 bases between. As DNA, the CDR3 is TGTGCCAGCAGCCAACACCTCTACGAGCAGTACTTC. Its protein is CASSQHLYEQYF. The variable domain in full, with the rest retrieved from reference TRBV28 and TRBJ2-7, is DVKVTQSSRYLVKRTGEKVFLECVQDMDHENMFWYRQDPGLGLRLIYFSYDVKMKEKGDIPEGYSVSREKKERFSLILESASTNQTSMYLCASSQHLYEQYFGPGTRLTVT.

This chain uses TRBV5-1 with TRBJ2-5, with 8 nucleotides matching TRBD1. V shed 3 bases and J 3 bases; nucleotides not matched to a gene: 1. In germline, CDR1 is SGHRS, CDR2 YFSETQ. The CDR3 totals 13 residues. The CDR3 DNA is TGCGCCAGCAGCTCGACAGGGGAAGAGACCCAGTACTTC. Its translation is CASSSTGEETQYF.

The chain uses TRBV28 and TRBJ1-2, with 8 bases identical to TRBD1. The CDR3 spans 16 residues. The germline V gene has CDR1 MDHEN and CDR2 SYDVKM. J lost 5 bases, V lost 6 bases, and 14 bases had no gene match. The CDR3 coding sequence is TGTGCCAGCAGGGCCGGGACAGGAGAGAGGCGGTATGGCTACACCTTC. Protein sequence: CASRAGTGERRYGYTF.

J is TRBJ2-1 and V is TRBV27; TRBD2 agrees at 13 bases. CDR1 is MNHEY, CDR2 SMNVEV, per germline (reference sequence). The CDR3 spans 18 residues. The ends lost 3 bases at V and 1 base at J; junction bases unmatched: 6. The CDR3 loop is CASSFGLAGVRSYNEQFF. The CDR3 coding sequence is TGTGCCAGCAGTTTTGGACTAGCGGGGGTCCGATCCTACAATGAGCAGTTCTTC.

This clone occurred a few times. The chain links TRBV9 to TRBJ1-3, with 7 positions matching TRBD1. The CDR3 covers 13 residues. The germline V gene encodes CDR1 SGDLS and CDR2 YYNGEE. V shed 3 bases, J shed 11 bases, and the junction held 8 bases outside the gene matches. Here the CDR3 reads CASSAGTEVAIYF. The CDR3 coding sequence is TGTGCCAGCAGCGCGGGGACAGAAGTTGCCATATATTTT. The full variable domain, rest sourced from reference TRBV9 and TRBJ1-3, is DSGVTQTPKHLITATGQRVTLRCSPRSGDLSVYWYQQSLDQGLQFLIQYYNGEERAKGNILERFSAQQFPDLHSELNLSSLELGDSALYFCASSAGTEVAIYFGEGSWLTVV.

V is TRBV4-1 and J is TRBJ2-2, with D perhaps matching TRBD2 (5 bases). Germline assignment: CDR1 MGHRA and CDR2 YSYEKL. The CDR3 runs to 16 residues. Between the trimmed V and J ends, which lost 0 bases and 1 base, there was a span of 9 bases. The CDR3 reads CASSQEGGLNTGELFF. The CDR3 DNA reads TGCGCCAGCAGCCAAGAGGGCGGGTTGAACACCGGGGAGCTGTTTTTT.

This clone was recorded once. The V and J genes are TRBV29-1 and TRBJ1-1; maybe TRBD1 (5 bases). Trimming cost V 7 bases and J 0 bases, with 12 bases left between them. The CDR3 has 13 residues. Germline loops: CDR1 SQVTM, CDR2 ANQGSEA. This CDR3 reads CSEIGGVNTEAFF. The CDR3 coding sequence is TGCAGCGAAATCGGGGGTGTGAACACTGAAGCTTTCTTT.

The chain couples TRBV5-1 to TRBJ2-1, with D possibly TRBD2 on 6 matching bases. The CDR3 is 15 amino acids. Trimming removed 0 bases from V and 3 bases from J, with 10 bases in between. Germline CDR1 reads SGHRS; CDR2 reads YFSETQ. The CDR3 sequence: CASSLVSGVYNEQFF. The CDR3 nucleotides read TGCGCCAGCAGCTTGGTCTCGGGAGTCTACAATGAGCAGTTCTTC.

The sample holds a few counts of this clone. The CDR3 region is CASSRGEREETQYF. CDR3 DNA: TGTGCCAGTAGTAGGGGGGAAAGAGAAGAGACCCAGTACTTC. The chain uses TRBV19 and TRBJ2-5, with D perhaps TRBD2 (6 bases). The V and J ends lost 4 bases and 3 bases respectively, with 12 bases between them. The CDR3 spans 14 residues. Germline V gives CDR1 LNHDA, CDR2 SQIVND (reference sequence).

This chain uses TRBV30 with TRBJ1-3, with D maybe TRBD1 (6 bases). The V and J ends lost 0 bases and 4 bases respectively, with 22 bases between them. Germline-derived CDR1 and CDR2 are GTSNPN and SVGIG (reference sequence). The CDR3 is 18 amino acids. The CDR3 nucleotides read TGTGCCTGGAGTGTCCAGGGGCAAACCTCATACCCCGGAAACACCATATATTTT. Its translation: CAWSVQGQTSYPGNTIYF.

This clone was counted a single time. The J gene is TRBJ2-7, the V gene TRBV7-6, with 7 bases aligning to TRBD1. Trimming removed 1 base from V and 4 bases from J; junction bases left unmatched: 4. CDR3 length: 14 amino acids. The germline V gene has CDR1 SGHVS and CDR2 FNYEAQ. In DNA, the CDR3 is TGTGCCAGCAGCTTAGACAGGGGCCAGTACGAGCAGTACTTC. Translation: CASSLDRGQYEQYF.

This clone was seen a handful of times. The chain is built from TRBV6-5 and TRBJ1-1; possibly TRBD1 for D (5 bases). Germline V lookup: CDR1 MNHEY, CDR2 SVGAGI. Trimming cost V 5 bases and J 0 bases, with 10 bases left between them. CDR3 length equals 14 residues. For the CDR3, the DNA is TGTGCCAGCAGTCAACGACAGTTGAACACTGAAGCTTTCTTT. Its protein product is CASSQRQLNTEAFF.